Following are 20 T cell receptor beta chains from one sample sequenced in a study of T cell repertoires in cytomegalovirus infection. These TCRs are of unknown antigen specificity. TCRdb reprocessed the reads with MiXCR, giving one entry per CDR3 protein. The table records some 590,000 distinct CDR3 sequences, over 35% of them present only once. Sequences were derived from cultured PBMCs, sampled from culture after CMV antigen stimulation. The receptors were gathered from a human donor in good health (CMV status not recorded). Some clones in this sample may be carry-over from other donors' samples.

This clonotype was seen a few times. The CDR3 sequence is CSARIAGSTDTQYF. CDR3 DNA sequence: TGCAGTGCTAGAATAGCGGGGTCCACAGATACGCAGTATTTT. The gene calls are TRBV20-1 and TRBJ2-3; 8 nucleotides match TRBD2. Germline V gives CDR1 DFQATT, CDR2 SNEGSKA (reference sequence). V was clipped by 2 bases and J by 2 bases; unmatched bases: 3. This CDR3 contains 14 residues.

V gene TRBV28 combines with J gene TRBJ1-5; D is uncertain. The CDR3 consists of 11 residues. Germline CDR1 and CDR2: MDHEN and SYDVKM. V was clipped by 4 bases and J by 6 bases, with 4 bases between them. This CDR3 reads CASSSSQPQHF. The CDR3 DNA follows: TGTGCCAGCAGTTCAAGTCAGCCCCAGCATTTT.

This clonotype showed up many times. CDR3 bases: TGTGCCAGCAGCCCCGGAGGGTGGGAGACCCAGTACTTC. Amino acid sequence: CASSPGGWETQYF. The chain joins TRBV11-2 to TRBJ2-5, with D possibly matching TRBD2 (6 bases). Trimming stripped 5 bases from V and 5 bases from J, with 12 bases between. The CDR3 covers 13 residues. The germline V gene has CDR1 SGHAT and CDR2 FQNNGV. The full variable domain, its missing parts supplied by reference TRBV11-2 and TRBJ2-5, is EAGVAQSPRYKIIEKRQSVAFWCNPISGHATLYWYQQILGQGPKLLIQFQNNGVVDDSQLPKDRFSAERLKGVDSTLKIQPAKLEDSAVYLCASSPGGWETQYFGPGTRLLVL.

The rearrangement links TRBV6-8 to TRBJ2-5, with D uncertain. The CDR3 loop spans 11 amino acids. Germline V gene sequence: CDR1 MNHGY, CDR2 SAAAGT. V dropped 6 bases and J dropped 5 bases, with 7 bases sitting between them. CDR3 protein: CASSETETQYF. The CDR3 nucleotides read TGTGCCAGCAGCGAAACGGAGACCCAGTACTTC.

This sequence joins TRBV10-3 and TRBJ2-7, with a possible D match to TRBD2 (5 bases). The length of the CDR3 is 13 residues. Per the germline V gene, CDR1 is ENHRY and CDR2 is SYGVKD. V dropped 3 bases and J dropped 1 base, with 7 bases sitting between them. The CDR3 bases are TGTGCCATCAGTGACGGGGAGTCCTACGAGCAGTACTTC. Translated, it gives CAISDGESYEQYF.

The chain has TRBV5-4 and TRBJ2-1; D remains ambiguous. Germline V lookup: CDR1 SGHNT, CDR2 YYREEE (reference sequence). Trimming cost V 0 bases and J 0 bases, with 7 bases left between them. This CDR3 contains 15 residues. The CDR3 bases are TGTGCCAGCAGCTTGGTGGCTACCTCCTACAATGAGCAGTTCTTC. Its translation is CASSLVATSYNEQFF.

This clonotype was observed a handful of times. The CDR3 loop is CASSIRRGQETQYF. CDR3 coding DNA: TGTGCCAGCAGCATACGACGCGGTCAAGAGACCCAGTACTTC. The chain carries TRBV7-2 and TRBJ2-5; D call uncertain. The CDR3 has 14 residues. The V end was cut by 5 bases, the J end by 2 bases, with 12 bases between. Germline CDR1 reads SGHTA; CDR2 reads FQGNSA.

This clonotype turned up a few times. The gene calls are TRBV7-2 and TRBJ2-3; D unclear. There are 12 residues in the CDR3. Trimming left V 5 bases short and J 4 bases short, with 7 bases between. From germline, CDR1 is SGHTA and CDR2 FQGNSA. CDR3: CASSPFADTQYF. The CDR3 DNA follows: TGTGCCAGCAGCCCCTTCGCAGATACGCAGTATTTT.

This clonotype was picked up a small number of times. This rearrangement joins TRBV7-9 to TRBJ2-7, with D uncertain. The CDR3 is made up of 15 amino acids. Germline CDR1 SEHNR, CDR2 FQNEAQ (reference sequence). Trimming stripped 3 bases from V and 2 bases from J, with 14 bases between. The CDR3 sequence: CASSFNRGGAYEQYF. In DNA, the CDR3 is TGTGCCAGCAGCTTCAATCGAGGCGGTGCCTACGAGCAGTACTTC.

V gene TRBV7-2 combines with J gene TRBJ1-3; D gene unclear. V gave up 4 bases and J gave up 4 bases, with 14 bases separating them. The germline V gene encodes CDR1 SGHTA and CDR2 FQGNSA. The CDR3 loop spans 15 amino acids. This CDR3 is CASSSVGGRGNTIYF. CDR3 DNA: TGTGCCAGCAGCTCCGTAGGTGGTCGGGGAAACACCATATATTTT.

This clonotype was seen a few times. A read error may account for a junction end that differs from germline. This rearrangement joins TRBV7-9 to TRBJ2-3; 13 bases match TRBD2. Germline CDR1 and CDR2: SEHNR and FQNEAQ (reference sequence). The CDR3 has 13 amino acids. Here the CDR3 reads CQLGTSGADTQYF. CDR3 sequence (DNA): TGCCAACTGGGGACTAGCGGGGCAGATACGCAGTATTTT. Using reference TRBV7-9 and TRBJ2-3 for the parts outside the CDR3, the full variable domain is DTGVSQNPRHKITKRGQNVTFRCDPISEHNRLYWYRQTLGQGPEFLTYFQNEAQLEKSRLLSDRFSAERPKGSFSTLEIQRTEQGDSAMYLCQLGTSGADTQYFGPGTRLTVL.

This clonotype was picked up a small number of times. The genes are TRBV5-1 and TRBJ1-1; 7 bases align to TRBD1. With 3 bases clipped from V and 9 bases from J, the junction kept 8 bases outside the gene matches. Per germline, CDR1 SGHRS and CDR2 YFSETQ. The CDR3 extends over 13 amino acids. The CDR3 DNA reads TGCGCCAGCAGCTCAATAACAGGGGCAAAAGCTTTCTTT. Protein product: CASSSITGAKAFF.

This clonotype was detected only a few times. V is TRBV5-6 and J is TRBJ1-2; D not certain. Germline V gives CDR1 SGHDT, CDR2 YYEEEE. The CDR3 loop spans 15 amino acids. V gave up 0 bases and J gave up 1 base, with 10 bases separating them. This CDR3 is CASSLGGSGNYGYTF. CDR3 coding DNA: TGTGCCAGCAGCTTGGGCGGCAGTGGTAACTATGGCTACACCTTC.

This clonotype was picked up a small number of times. The CDR3 nucleotides are TGTGCCAGCAGCTTAAATGGAGGGGGCGCGACGAGCTACACCTTC. Translation gives CASSLNGGGATSYTF. The chain recombines TRBV7-2 with TRBJ1-2; 7 bases fit TRBD1. V lost 2 bases to trimming and J lost 9 bases; unmatched junction nucleotides: 12. There are 15 residues in the CDR3. From germline, CDR1 is SGHTA and CDR2 FQGNSA.

This clonotype was counted many times. The CDR3 DNA is TGTGCCAGCAGCCCAAACCGGGACTCCGGGAGGAATGAGCAGTTCTTC. It is translated as CASSPNRDSGRNEQFF. The chain is built from TRBV7-2 and TRBJ2-1; TRBD2 aligns across 7 bases. Germline loops: CDR1 SGHTA, CDR2 FQGNSA. Unmatched junction bases numbered 14, after V lost 5 bases and J lost 7 bases. The CDR3 loop spans 16 amino acids.

The gene calls are TRBV7-9 and TRBJ2-7; maybe TRBD2 (5 bases). The CDR3 extends over 12 amino acids. Trimming stripped 5 bases from V and 6 bases from J, with 11 bases between. Germline CDR1 SEHNR, CDR2 FQNEAQ (reference sequence). CDR3 DNA: TGTGCCAGCAGCCGATCGACTATCGAGCAGTACTTC. Translation: CASSRSTIEQYF.

In its sample, this clonotype was seen a few times. J is TRBJ2-7 and V is TRBV7-2, with TRBD2 as a possible D gene (6 bases). Trimming shortened V by 5 bases and J by 4 bases, and 12 bases separated the two germline ends. Germline loops: CDR1 SGHTA, CDR2 FQGNSA. This CDR3 region has 13 residues. The CDR3 DNA is TGTGCCAGCAGCCCGACTAGGAGATACGAGCAGTACTTC. Its translation is CASSPTRRYEQYF.

This clonotype was seen a handful of times. The chain has TRBV7-2 and TRBJ2-3, with unresolved D. The V and J ends lost 9 bases and 1 base respectively, with 20 bases between them. Looked up from germline, CDR1 is SGHTA and CDR2 is FQGNSA. This CDR3 contains 16 residues. CDR3 DNA sequence: TGTGCCAGTCCCTTACAACCCGGATCGGGCACAGATACGCAGTATTTT. Its protein is CASPLQPGSGTDTQYF.

This clonotype was observed a handful of times. V is TRBV4-3 and J is TRBJ2-5, with a weak D call TRBD2 (6 bases). Trimming took off 4 bases at V and 5 bases at J, with 14 bases between the two ends. Germline values: CDR1 LGHNA, CDR2 YSLEER. This CDR3 spans 14 amino acids. CDR3 protein: CASSPAAGSETQYF. In DNA, the CDR3 is TGCGCCAGCAGCCCCGCTGCGGGAAGCGAGACCCAGTACTTC.

The V and J genes are TRBV12-3 or TRBV12-4 and TRBJ1-1; D is possibly TRBD1 (6 bases). The length of the CDR3 is 16 residues. V was shortened by 6 bases and J by 0 bases, with 17 bases between the two germline ends. The CDR3, as DNA: TGTGCCAGCAGCAACAGGGATTTTTTAATGAACACTGAAGCTTTCTTT. This encodes CASSNRDFLMNTEAFF.